This T cell receptor beta chain is from a study of T cell responses to AZD1222 COVID-19 vaccine. Overall study context: Pooling covered second doses at about 4 or about 12 weeks. Study-level findings and limits: There were mostly white British donors and more females than males, and clonal diversity was possibly underestimated.

Assay used: immunoSEQ multiplex PCR; TCRdb lists only in-frame clones, some missing. The table records some 150,000 clones, about 87% of them present only once. This clone occurred once. Its target is not known. The receptor comes from an adult in good health. The input for sequencing was peripheral blood, taken on day 0 of AZD1222 vaccination.

The CDR3 here is CASSQPDREYTEAFF. The CDR3, as DNA: TGCGCCAGCAGCCAACCCGACAGGGAATACACTGAAGCTTTCTTT. This chain links TRBV4-1 with TRBJ1-1; 7 bases are a match to TRBD1. V dropped 2 bases and J dropped 3; count of bases not matched to a gene: 6. Germline lookup yields CDR1 MGHRA and CDR2 YSYEKL. This CDR3 has 15 amino acids.